This TCR beta chain was identified during a study of blood T cell repertoires in COVID-19. V lost 6 bases and J lost 4, with 13 bases in between. CDR3 length: 14 residues. Looked up from germline, CDR1 is LNHDA and CDR2 is SQIVND (reference sequence). Here immunoSEQ multiplex PCR was the method, and the copy in TCRdb shows in-frame clones only, minus some. The table shows 120,000 or so clones, with roughly three quarters occurring only once. The V gene is TRBV19, the J gene TRBJ1-5, with a weak D call TRBD1 (5 bases). The sequenced sample consisted of peripheral blood. The source is a man aged 35-49 years with active or convalescent COVID-19. The CDR3 spells CASRTGQGNQPQHF. The CDR3 nucleotides read TGTGCCAGTAGAACCGGACAAGGAAATCAGCCCCAGCATTTT.